The source of this TCR beta chain is a study of blood T cell repertoires in COVID-19. Study information: From T cells, B-cell-depleted T cells, or PBMCs came the material, which was cDNA or gDNA.

Participants were aged about 18 to 100 years from roughly 26 US areas. Produced via immunoSEQ multiplex PCR; TCRdb's table is partial and in-frame only. The sample lists hundreds of thousands of clones, almost 90% seen once, with roughly 1.5% in the top ten. This TCR was sampled from a woman under 30 with acute COVID-19. Sequenced input: PBMCs or T cells enriched from blood (not recorded which).

The CDR3 coding sequence is TGTGCCAGCAGCGCGAGGTACATGGGACTAGCGGGAGGGCCTCGCTACGAGCAGTACTTC. This sequence encodes CASSARYMGLAGGPRYEQYF. This sequence joins TRBV9 and TRBJ2-7, with 16 bases that match TRBD2. The CDR3 has 20 amino acids. The ends lost 3 bases at V and 3 bases at J; junction bases unmatched: 15. Germline lookup yields CDR1 SGDLS and CDR2 YYNGEE.